The 11 T cell receptor beta chains given below trace back to one sample, sequenced in a study of immune heterogeneity within non-small cell lung tumors. Multiplex PCR (32 V and 13 J primers) was used to amplify the TCR beta CDR3. TCRdb called the multiplex PCR reads again in MiXCR, with one record for every CDR3 protein. Of fewer than 13,000 distinct CDR3 sequences in the sample, 25% to 35% are singletons; the top ten hold 7% to 8.5%. Samples each supplied 450 to 700 ng of bulk tumor genomic DNA as template. Biopsies, several per primary tumor and spaced far apart, were collected during surgery. Patients went through curative surgery, and their non-small cell lung cancer was untreated and newly diagnosed. The sample was lung tumor tissue. These receptors all come from an older woman with non-small cell lung cancer.

This clonotype occurred once. The chain links TRBV5-5 to TRBJ1-6; D remains unclear. There are 16 residues in the CDR3. V shed 9 bases and J shed 3 bases, with 19 bases lying between them. Per the germline V gene, CDR1 is SGHKS and CDR2 is YYEKEE (reference sequence). CDR3 loop: CATPSPRGYYNSPLHF. CDR3 DNA sequence: TGTGCCACCCCAAGTCCCCGGGGTTACTATAATTCACCCCTCCACTTT.

This clonotype is deemed medium-sized. The gene calls are TRBV6-6 and TRBJ2-7; 11 bases are shared with TRBD1. In germline, CDR1 is MNHNY, CDR2 SVGAGI (reference sequence). V was clipped by 0 bases and J by 7 bases; unmatched bases: 5. The CDR3 sequence is 15 residues long. The CDR3 is CASSYSSGTGGEQYF. CDR3 coding DNA: TGTGCCAGCAGTTACTCGAGTGGGACAGGGGGTGAGCAGTACTTC.

Comment on this clonotype: This may be a read error, as it is one base from a much larger clone. The chain links TRBV6-5 to TRBJ1-2, with a weak D call TRBD1 (6 bases). V lost 3 bases and J lost 9, with 20 bases in between. Germline V CDR1 and CDR2: MNHEY, SVGAGI. The CDR3 consists of 15 residues. CDR3 residues: CASSYLRGAGYRYTF. CDR3 coding DNA: TGTGCCAGCAGTTATCTGCGGGGGGCTGGGTATCGCTACACCTTC.

This clonotype rates as medium-sized. The chain has TRBV20-1 and TRBJ2-7; TRBD2 matches 8 bases. In germline, CDR1 is DFQATT, CDR2 SNEGSKA (reference sequence). The CDR3 runs to 13 residues. With V trimmed by 5 bases and J by 6 bases, 9 bases remained unmatched. CDR3 nucleotide sequence: TGCAGTGCTGAAACTGGACTAGCTAGCGAGCAGTACTTC. Translation: CSAETGLASEQYF.

This rearrangement joins TRBV9 to TRBJ1-1; TRBD1 matches 7 bases. Germline trimming cut 0 bases from V and 1 base from J; bases unmatched to any gene: 3. CDR1 is SGDLS and CDR2 is YYNGEE in the germline V gene. CDR3 length: 15 residues. DNA for the CDR3: TGTGCCAGCAGCGTAGCAGCAGGGGGGAACACTGAAGCTTTCTTT. It is translated as CASSVAAGGNTEAFF.

This clonotype came up many times. The rearrangement links TRBV12-3 or TRBV12-4 to TRBJ2-7, with 9 bases identical to TRBD1. CDR3 size: 18 residues. With 5 bases clipped from V and 4 bases from J, the junction kept 18 bases outside the gene matches. The CDR3 is CASSNKKGTGPYGYEQYF. DNA of the CDR3: TGTGCCAGCAGTAATAAAAAGGGGACAGGGCCCTACGGGTACGAGCAGTACTTC.

There are many counts of this clonotype. V usage is TRBV6-1 and J usage is TRBJ2-2; D is perhaps TRBD2 (6 bases). V dropped 5 bases and J dropped 1 base, with 11 bases sitting between them. The CDR3 is 15 amino acids. CDR1 and CDR2 from the germline V gene are MNHNS and SASEGT. The CDR3: CASSYSSENTGELFF. The CDR3 bases are TGTGCCAGCAGTTATTCTAGCGAGAACACCGGGGAGCTGTTTTTT.

With respect to this clonotype: A much larger clonotype is one base distant, so this may be a read error. The chain links TRBV7-6 to TRBJ1-5; 10 bases agree with TRBD1. Germline CDR1 SGHVS, CDR2 FNYEAQ. V trimming: 7 bases; J trimming: 6 bases; junction bases outside the gene matches: 9. The CDR3 is made up of 15 amino acids. CDR3 protein: CASTSNGQGGQPQHF. The CDR3 bases are TGTGCCAGCACCTCAAACGGACAGGGGGGTCAGCCCCAGCATTTT. Supplemented by reference TRBV7-6 and TRBJ1-5, the full variable domain reads GAGVSQSPRYKVTKRGQDVALRCDPISGHVSLYWYRQALGQGPEFLTYFNYEAQQDKSGLPNDRFSAERPEGSISTLTIQRTEQRDSAMYRCASTSNGQGGQPQHFGDGTRLSIL.

V usage is TRBV28 and J usage is TRBJ2-4; 8 nucleotides agree with TRBD1. Germline V gives CDR1 MDHEN, CDR2 SYDVKM. Unmatched junction bases numbered 5, after V lost 10 bases and J lost 3 bases. This CDR3 comprises 13 residues. This chain's CDR3 is CAITDRDKNIQYF. The CDR3 DNA follows: TGTGCCATTACGGACAGGGACAAAAACATTCAGTACTTC. Variable domain in full (rest from reference TRBV28 and TRBJ2-4): DVKVTQSSRYLVKRTGEKVFLECVQDMDHENMFWYRQDPGLGLRLIYFSYDVKMKEKGDIPEGYSVSREKKERFSLILESASTNQTSMYLCAITDRDKNIQYFGAGTRLSVL.

As to this clonotype: A much more abundant neighbour one base away suggests this may be a read error. CDR3 nucleotides: TGTGCCAGCAGACGACAGGAGGGAAACGAAAAACTGTTTTTT. Amino acid sequence: CASRRQEGNEKLFF. The chain recombines TRBV6-2 or TRBV6-3 with TRBJ1-4; the D gene is possibly TRBD1 (6 bases). The V gene lost 6 bases and the J gene lost 8 bases, with 16 bases spanning the gap. Per germline, CDR1 MNHEY and CDR2 SVGEGT. The CDR3 consists of 14 residues.

J is TRBJ2-7 and V is TRBV9; 12 bases align to TRBD2. CDR1 is SGDLS, CDR2 YYNGEE, per germline. V lost 4 bases and J lost 4; bases outside the gene matches: 27. The CDR3 runs to 22 residues. CDR3 sequence (DNA): TGTGCCAGCAGCTTACGAACTCCAGCAGGGGGCGCCTTCGGACTAGCGGGATACGAGCAGTACTTC. Its protein is CASSLRTPAGGAFGLAGYEQYF.